Listed here is a single T cell receptor (beta chain). TCRdb analysed the 5' RACE reads with MiXCR anew, one entry per CDR3 protein. The table includes 550,000 to 700,000 distinct CDR3 sequences, roughly 20% detected once. The entry originates in a study of identical twins. Trimming pared 6 bases from V and 4 bases from J, leaving 11 bases between. Germline CDR1 reads SGHKS; CDR2 reads YYEKEE (reference sequence). The CDR3 consists of 12 residues. The sample was also linked to a second study, of T cells expressing NK-cell markers. That work adds: Seven of the eight sequenced donors were classified as HCMV-seropositive, and one was classified as seronegative.

Sequencing was done on a sample of PBMCs. The chain employs TRBV5-5 and TRBJ2-7; the D call may be TRBD1 or TRBD2 (5 bases each). The sequence derives from a woman aged 18-35 years in good health. As DNA, the CDR3 is TGTGCCAGCAACCGAGGGACGTACGAGCAGTACTTC. As protein: CASNRGTYEQYF.